The rows below give T cell receptor beta chains drawn from one sample of a study of tumor and adjacent non-tumor tissue in lung cancer. One entry per CDR3 protein, called by TCRdb with MiXCR from the multiplex PCR reads. This sample has over 100,000 distinct CDR3 sequences, with more than 60% found just once. Material: lung tumor tissue. Receptors originate from a woman aged 55-69 years with non-small cell lung cancer. The CDR3 runs from the conserved cysteine through the conserved F or W. The order of the fields is V gene, J gene, D gene, clone size, CDR3 DNA, CDR3 protein. D genes are given only for firm matches. Size tells how often a clone was seen (once, few, many) or the class of an expanded clone, and some rows leave it out.

>TRBV20-1|TRBJ2-3|NA|NA
TGCAGTGCTATATCCCCTTGGGATACACATACGCAGTATTTT
CSAISPWDTHTQYF
>TRBV13|TRBJ2-5|TRBD2|NA
TGTACCAGCAGCGTCCTAGCGGGGTGGGAGACCCAGTACTTC
CTSSVLAGWETQYF
>TRBV11-2|TRBJ1-2|NA|NA
TGTGCCATCAGCTTAGATCAGGGCGTTGGTGGCTATACCTTC
CAISLDQGVGGYTF
>TRBV20-1|TRBJ2-2|NA|NA
TGCAGTGCTAATGAACAGACCGGGGAGTTGTTATTT
CSANEQTGELLF
>TRBV11-3|TRBJ2-5|NA|NA
TGTGCCAGCAGCTTTATCCCAGGTGGTCGAGAGACCCAGTACTTC
CASSFIPGGRETQYF
>TRBV11-3|TRBJ2-7|TRBD1|NA
TGTGCCAGCATCTTGGGACAGGGAAACTTTAAGGGGTACGAGCAGTACTTC
CASILGQGNFKGYEQYF
>TRBV29-1|TRBJ2-7|NA|many
TGCAGCGTTGTGGGCCAAAGAGCCGGCGAGCAGTACTTC
CSVVGQRAGEQYF
>TRBV6-2/TRBV6-3|TRBJ1-1|NA|NA
TGTGCCAGCAGTTGTGCAGGTAACACTGAAGCTTTCTTT
CASSCAGNTEAFF
>TRBV5-1|TRBJ2-5|NA|NA
TGCGCCAGCAGCTACGAGGGACACCTTCCCGAGACCCACTACTTC
CASSYEGHLPETHYF
>TRBV20-1|TRBJ2-5|NA|few
TGCAGTGCTAGACGAGGGGGGTACCAAGAGACCCACTACTTT
CSARRGGYQETHYF
>TRBV20-1|TRBJ1-6|NA|NA
TGCAGTGCTACCAAACAGGGCCGGGGGTCATCCCTCCACTTT
CSATKQGRGSSLHF
>TRBV20-1|TRBJ2-7|TRBD2|NA
TGCAGTGCTAGAGGGGCTATGACTAGCTGGACGAATGAGCAGTACTTC
CSARGAMTSWTNEQYF
>TRBV20-1|TRBJ2-1|NA|few
TGCAGTGCTAGATCAGGGATTAGCAAAATCTACAATGAGCAGTTCTTC
CSARSGISKIYNEQFF
>TRBV15|TRBJ1-2|TRBD1|NA
TGTGCCACCAGCACCGGACAGGGGTTTGACTATGGCTACACCTTC
CATSTGQGFDYGYTF
>TRBV5-5|TRBJ1-4|NA|NA
TGTACCAGCAGCCCGGACGCGACCAGGGGCGAAAAACTGTTTTTT
CTSSPDATRGEKLFF
>TRBV11-1|TRBJ1-1|NA|NA
TGTGCCAGCAGCCCGGACCGCAACACTCAAGCTTTCTTC
CASSPDRNTQAFF
>TRBV11-3|TRBJ2-7|NA|NA
TGTGCTAGCAGCTTAGATACGGGAACCTACGAGGAGTTCTTC
CASSLDTGTYEEFF
>TRBV29-1|TRBJ1-1|NA|NA
TGCAGCGCCGCACGTCAGGGGCCGAGGTCTGAAGCTTTCTTT
CSAARQGPRSEAFF
>TRBV6-6|TRBJ1-5|NA|once
TGTGCCAACACCCCCGATAGGGGCGGTCAGCCCCAGCATTTT
CANTPDRGGQPQHF
>TRBV20-1|TRBJ2-5|NA|many
TGCAGTGCTGAGACACCCTTAGAAGGGACCCAGTACTTC
CSAETPLEGTQYF
>TRBV6-1|TRBJ1-5|NA|NA
TGTGCCAGCAGAAGCAACAGGGACTGCCAGCCCCAGCATTTT
CASRSNRDCQPQHF
>TRBV4-3|TRBJ2-2|TRBD2|NA
TGCACCAGCAGCCGAGAAGGAGGACTAGTGCCCGGGGAGCTGTTTTTT
CTSSREGGLVPGELFF
>TRBV2|TRBJ2-5|NA|NA
TGTGCCTGCAGTGACCAGGGGGGGCAAGAGACCCAGTGCTTC
CACSDQGGQETQCF
>TRBV11-2|TRBJ1-4|TRBD1|NA
TGTGCCAGCACTTGGGACAGTGCAACTAATGAAAAACTGTTTTTT
CASTWDSATNEKLFF
>TRBV12-3/TRBV12-4|TRBJ2-5|NA|NA
TGTGCCAGCAATGCGGGCCTAAAAGAGACCCAGTACTTC
CASNAGLKETQYF
>TRBV4-3|TRBJ2-7|TRBD1|NA
TGCGCCAGCAGCCTTGGGACAGGGTACGAGCAGTACTTC
CASSLGTGYEQYF
>TRBV24-1|TRBJ1-2|NA|NA
TGTGCCACGAGTGATGGTCGCGACCCTAACTATGGCTACACCTTC
CATSDGRDPNYGYTF
>TRBV6-6|TRBJ2-7|TRBD1|many
TGTGCCAGCAGCCCTGGACAGGGGGCGCGGGACGAGCAGTACTTC
CASSPGQGARDEQYF
>TRBV11-3|TRBJ2-7|NA|NA
TGTGCCAGCAGCTTAATGACCGGGAGCTCCTACAAGCAGTACTTC
CASSLMTGSSYKQYF
>TRBV4-1|TRBJ2-3|NA|many
TGCGCCAGCAGAGACGAACTCCGGGGCCACACAGATACGCAGTATTTT
CASRDELRGHTDTQYF
>TRBV28|TRBJ2-3|NA|NA
TGTGCCAGCGGGGGGGCGTATACCACAGATACGCAGAATTTT
CASGGAYTTDTQNF
>TRBV11-3|TRBJ2-1|NA|NA
TGTGCCAGCAGCGTAGAGTTGACTATTGGGATCCACAATGAGCAGTTCTTC
CASSVELTIGIHNEQFF
>TRBV20-1|TRBJ1-4|NA|NA
TGCAGTGCTGGGGGGAACAGGGACGAATTACTGTTTTTT
CSAGGNRDELLFF
>TRBV23-1|TRBJ1-1|NA|once
TGCGTCAGCAGTCTGGCAAACACCGAAGCTTTCTTT
CVSSLANTEAFF
>TRBV11-2|TRBJ1-5|TRBD1|NA
TGTGCCAGCCCCGAGGACAGGTGTCAGCCCCAGCATTTT
CASPEDRCQPQHF
>TRBV4-1|TRBJ1-1|NA|many
TGCGCCAGCAGCCAAGGACAGACTGAAGCTTTCTTT
CASSQGQTEAFF
>TRBV6-2/TRBV6-3|TRBJ1-1|NA|NA
TGTGCCAGCAGTTACTCGACGTGGACTGAAACTTTCTTC
CASSYSTWTETFF
>TRBV7-9|TRBJ2-1|NA|NA
TGTGCCAGCAGCTTAATGCGACTGAGGGGGGACAATGAGCAGTTCTTC
CASSLMRLRGDNEQFF
>TRBV20-1|TRBJ2-1|NA|many
TGCAGTGCTCCTCACGGACAGTTCTCCTACAATGAGCAGTTCTTC
CSAPHGQFSYNEQFF